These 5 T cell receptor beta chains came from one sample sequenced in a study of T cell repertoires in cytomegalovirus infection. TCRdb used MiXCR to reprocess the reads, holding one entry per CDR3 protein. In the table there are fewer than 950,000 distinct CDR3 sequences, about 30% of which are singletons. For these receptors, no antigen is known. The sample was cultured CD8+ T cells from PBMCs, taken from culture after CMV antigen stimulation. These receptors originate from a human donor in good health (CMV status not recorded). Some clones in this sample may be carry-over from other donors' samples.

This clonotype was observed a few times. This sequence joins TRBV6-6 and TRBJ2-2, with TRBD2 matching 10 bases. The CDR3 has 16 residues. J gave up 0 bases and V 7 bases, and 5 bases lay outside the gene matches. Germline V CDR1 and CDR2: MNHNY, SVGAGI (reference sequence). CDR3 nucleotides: TGTGCCAGCAAAGTAGCGGGGGGTCCGAACACCGGGGAGCTGTTTTTT. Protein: CASKVAGGPNTGELFF.

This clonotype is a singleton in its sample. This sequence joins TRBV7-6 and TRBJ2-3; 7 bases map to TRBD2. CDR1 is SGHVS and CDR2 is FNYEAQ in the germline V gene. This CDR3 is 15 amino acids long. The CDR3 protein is CANSIRDYPTDTQYF. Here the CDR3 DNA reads TGTGCTAACAGCATACGGGACTACCCCACAGATACGCAGTATTTT.

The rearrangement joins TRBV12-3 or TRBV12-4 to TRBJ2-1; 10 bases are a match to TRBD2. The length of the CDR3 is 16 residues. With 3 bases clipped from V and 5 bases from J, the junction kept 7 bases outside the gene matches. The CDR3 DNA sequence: TGTGCCAGCAGTTTTCTACTAGCGGGGCCCGACAATGAGCAGTTCTTC. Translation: CASSFLLAGPDNEQFF.

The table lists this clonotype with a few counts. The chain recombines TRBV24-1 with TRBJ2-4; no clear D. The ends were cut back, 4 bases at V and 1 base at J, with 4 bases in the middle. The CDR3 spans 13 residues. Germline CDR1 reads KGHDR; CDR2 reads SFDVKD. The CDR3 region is CATSEGAKNIQYF. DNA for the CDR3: TGTGCCACCAGTGAGGGTGCCAAAAACATTCAGTACTTC.

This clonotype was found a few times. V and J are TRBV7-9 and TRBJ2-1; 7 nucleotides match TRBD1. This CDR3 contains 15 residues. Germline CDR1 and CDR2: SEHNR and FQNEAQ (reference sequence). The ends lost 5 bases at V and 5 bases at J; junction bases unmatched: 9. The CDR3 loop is CASSRDRVSHNEQFF. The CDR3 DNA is TGTGCCAGCAGCCGTGACAGGGTTAGCCACAATGAGCAGTTCTTC.